The 24 T cell receptor beta chains given below trace back to one sample, sequenced in a study of PD-L1 blockade in urothelial cancer. TCRdb's copy holds only in-frame clones and misses some; the assay was immunoSEQ multiplex PCR. The sample holds about 83,000 clones, around 87% seen once. The sequencing used PBMCs, collected around atezolizumab (anti-PD-L1) treatment. Receptor source: a woman between 65 and 79 years old with urothelial cancer.

The rearrangement joins TRBV18 to TRBJ1-2; 7 bases are shared with TRBD1. With V trimmed by 2 bases and J by 5 bases, 5 bases remained unmatched. The CDR3 sequence is 14 residues long. The germline V gene encodes CDR1 KGHSH and CDR2 LQKENI. The CDR3 loop is CASSPGTERYGYTF. CDR3 DNA sequence: TGTGCCAGCTCACCAGGGACAGAAAGATATGGCTACACCTTC.

The CDR3 DNA reads as TGTGCCAGCAGTTTCCAGGGTGGATCGAACACTGAAGCTTTCTTT. This sequence encodes CASSFQGGSNTEAFF. The chain uses TRBV6-5 and TRBJ1-1; TRBD1 might be the D (5 bases). CDR3 length: 15 amino acids. Between the trimmed V and J ends, which lost 4 bases and 1 base, there was a span of 13 bases. The germline V gene encodes CDR1 MNHEY and CDR2 SVGAGI.

The chain joins TRBV6-1 to TRBJ1-5, with 9 bases identical to TRBD1. V was clipped by 3 bases and J by 0 bases; unmatched bases: 9. Germline V gene sequence: CDR1 MNHNS, CDR2 SASEGT. The CDR3 runs to 18 residues. CDR3 in amino acids: CASSDPRTGATSNQPQHF. CDR3 nucleotides: TGTGCCAGCAGTGACCCCCGGACAGGGGCGACTAGCAATCAGCCCCAGCATTTT.

The chain is built from TRBV9 and TRBJ2-1; D possibly corresponds to TRBD2 (6 bases). The CDR3 runs 17 residues. The V gene lost 0 bases and the J gene lost 7 bases, with 20 bases spanning the gap. In germline, CDR1 is SGDLS, CDR2 YYNGEE. The CDR3 region has the DNA TGTGCCAGCAGCGTAGCTACAATGGTCGGGAGTCAAAATGAGCAGTTCTTC. Translating gives CASSVATMVGSQNEQFF.

The V gene is TRBV28, the J gene TRBJ1-4; D might be TRBD1 (5 bases). The V gene lost 3 bases and the J gene lost 7 bases, with 15 bases spanning the gap. The length of the CDR3 is 15 residues. Germline values: CDR1 MDHEN, CDR2 SYDVKM. The CDR3: CASSFGGTLGEKLFF. CDR3 in DNA: TGTGCCAGCAGTTTCGGGGGGACTTTGGGTGAAAAACTGTTTTTT.

The rearrangement links TRBV28 to TRBJ1-4; TRBD1 might be the D (5 bases). Per the germline V gene, CDR1 is MDHEN and CDR2 is SYDVKM. Trimming took off 1 base at V and 8 bases at J, with 14 bases between the two ends. This CDR3 has 15 amino acids. CDR3 in amino acids: CASSLLGATKEKLFF. CDR3 coding DNA: TGTGCCAGCAGTTTATTAGGGGCGACCAAGGAAAAACTGTTTTTT.

The chain couples TRBV2 to TRBJ1-2, with 8 bases lining up with TRBD1. Germline loops: CDR1 SNHLY, CDR2 FYNNEI. The CDR3 totals 15 residues. The trim removed 9 bases at V and 4 bases at J, leaving 13 bases unmatched. The CDR3 loop is CASLPGTGLFYGYTF. The CDR3 DNA sequence: TGTGCCAGTCTCCCCGGGACAGGACTATTCTATGGCTACACCTTC.

This chain joins TRBV4-1 and TRBJ2-1; D is uncertain. Germline CDR1 is MGHRA and CDR2 is YSYEKL. Trimming shortened V by 1 base and J by 0 bases, and 7 bases separated the two germline ends. The CDR3 has 15 amino acids. For the CDR3, the DNA is TGCGCCAGCAGCCAAGTCGTTATCTCCTACAATGAGCAGTTCTTC. Its protein product is CASSQVVISYNEQFF.

This sequence joins TRBV2 and TRBJ1-2; D remains unclear. Germline CDR1 SNHLY, CDR2 FYNNEI. V shed 6 bases and J shed 8 bases, with 16 bases lying between them. The CDR3 sequence is 13 residues long. The CDR3 DNA is TGTGCCAGCAGGGCCTCTGTTGCGCGGGGCTACACCTTC. It yields the protein CASRASVARGYTF.

The CDR3 DNA reads TGTGCCATGGCGAGGAGGGGACGGTTAGATACGCAGTATTTT. Translated: CAMARRGRLDTQYF. J is TRBJ2-3 and V is TRBV10-3; D might be TRBD2 (6 bases). Germline V gene data show CDR1 as ENHRY and CDR2 as SYGVKD. The CDR3 covers 14 residues. The V and J ends lost 9 bases and 5 bases respectively, with 18 bases between them.

This clone has just one count. The chain recombines TRBV7-2 with TRBJ1-2; D is unclear. With 1 base removed from V and 8 bases from J, the gap between germline ends came to 11 bases. Germline CDR1 SGHTA, CDR2 FQGNSA. The CDR3 contains 13 residues. The CDR3 region is CASSLEQAMGYTF. The CDR3, as DNA: TGTGCCAGCAGCTTAGAGCAGGCAATGGGCTACACCTTC.

The V call is TRBV5-4, the J call TRBJ2-1; a weak D match, TRBD2 (5 bases). Germline CDR1 reads SGHNT; CDR2 reads YYREEE (reference sequence). The CDR3 covers 15 residues. Trimming pared 2 bases from V and 0 bases from J, leaving 9 bases between. The CDR3 bases are TGTGCCAGCAGCTTAGACTACAGCTCCTACAATGAGCAGTTCTTC. This sequence encodes CASSLDYSSYNEQFF.

The chain recombines TRBV2 with TRBJ1-2, with a possible D match to TRBD1 (6 bases). This CDR3 contains 15 residues. Trimming shortened V by 4 bases and J by 5 bases, and 17 bases separated the two germline ends. The germline V gene encodes CDR1 SNHLY and CDR2 FYNNEI. The CDR3 sequence: CASSGTARSGYGYTF. CDR3 in DNA: TGTGCCAGCAGTGGGACAGCCCGATCGGGGTATGGCTACACCTTC.

Here the CDR3 reads CASSPMGHLSPPHYGYTF. DNA for the CDR3: TGCGCCAGCAGCCCAATGGGACACCTTTCCCCGCCCCACTATGGCTACACCTTC. V usage is TRBV4-3 and J usage is TRBJ1-2, with D perhaps TRBD1 (6 bases). Germline CDR1 and CDR2: LGHNA and YSLEER. The V and J ends lost 4 bases and 3 bases respectively, with 24 bases between them. The CDR3 is made up of 18 amino acids.

V and J are TRBV15 and TRBJ1-5; TRBD1 matches 7 bases. Unmatched junction bases numbered 11, after V lost 2 bases and J lost 4 bases. The CDR3 covers 17 residues. Germline loops: CDR1 LNHNV, CDR2 YYDKDF (reference sequence). The chain's CDR3 is CATSRPLTGRYNQPQHF. DNA for the CDR3: TGTGCCACCAGCAGACCCCTGACAGGGAGATATAATCAGCCCCAGCATTTT.

The chain has TRBV6-6 and TRBJ2-1, with 11 bases aligning to TRBD1. The CDR3 runs to 15 residues. Germline loops: CDR1 MNHNY, CDR2 SVGAGI (reference sequence). The junction had 9 bases not matched to a gene; V was cut back by 7 bases and J by 7 bases. CDR3 residues: CASTPFGTGGNEQFF. The CDR3 DNA reads TGTGCCAGCACCCCATTTGGGACAGGGGGGAATGAGCAGTTCTTC.

The chain links TRBV2 to TRBJ2-1; D is perhaps TRBD1 (5 bases). Germline V gene lookup returns CDR1 SNHLY and CDR2 FYNNEI. V was pared by 6 bases and J by 9 bases, with 9 bases between. The CDR3 runs 11 residues. The CDR3 here is CASSYRREQFF. The DNA of the CDR3 is TGTGCCAGCAGCTACAGGCGTGAGCAGTTCTTC.

This clone was detected a few times. The CDR3 DNA sequence: TGTGCCAGCAGCTTAGCGCTGGGGAGGAGAGCTGAAGCTTTCTTT. Residues: CASSLALGRRAEAFF. The chain recombines TRBV7-9 with TRBJ1-1, with D unclear. Germline assignment: CDR1 SEHNR and CDR2 FQNEAQ (reference sequence). Trimming removed 0 bases at V and 6 bases at J, with 14 bases between. The length of the CDR3 is 15 residues. The full variable domain, in which reference TRBV7-9 and TRBJ1-1 provide the parts outside the CDR3, is DTGVSQNPRHKITKRGQNVTFRCDPISEHNRLYWYRQTLGQGPEFLTYFQNEAQLEKSRLLSDRFSAERPKGSFSTLEIQRTEQGDSAMYLCASSLALGRRAEAFFGQGTRLTVV.

The chain couples TRBV19 to TRBJ2-1; 7 bases are shared with TRBD1. Per the germline V gene, CDR1 is LNHDA and CDR2 is SQIVND (reference sequence). J lost 4 bases, V lost 5 bases, and 8 bases had no gene match. This CDR3 is built from 15 residues. CDR3: CASSPRTGGYNEQFF. In nucleotides, the CDR3 is TGTGCCAGTAGTCCTCGGACAGGAGGATACAATGAGCAGTTCTTC.

The V call is TRBV11-2, the J call TRBJ2-1; tentative D call: TRBD2 (5 bases). CDR3 length: 14 amino acids. V shed 3 bases and J shed 7 bases, with 13 bases lying between them. CDR1 and CDR2 from the germline V gene are SGHAT and FQNNGV. The CDR3 reads CASSFDYLGNEQFF. The CDR3 DNA sequence: TGTGCCAGCAGCTTCGACTACCTGGGGAATGAGCAGTTCTTC.

The rearrangement links TRBV4-3 to TRBJ1-1; D unclear. The germline V gene encodes CDR1 LGHNA and CDR2 YSLEER. This CDR3 comprises 15 residues. The V end was cut by 0 bases, the J end by 1 base, with 9 bases between. The CDR3 DNA reads TGCGCCAGCAGCCAAGATCAGGCCGGGAACACTGAAGCTTTCTTT. Its protein product is CASSQDQAGNTEAFF.

The chain couples TRBV10-2 to TRBJ1-1; D is undetermined. This CDR3 has 15 amino acids. V lost 3 bases to trimming and J lost 8 bases, with 19 bases between them. CDR1 is WSHSY, CDR2 SAAADI, per germline. The CDR3 bases are TGCGCCAGCAGTGAATTTCGAGGTGGGTTGAGGGAAGCTTTCTTT. Protein product: CASSEFRGGLREAFF.

A remark on this clone: Just one base apart from a much larger clone, this may be a read error. The chain combines TRBV6-6 with TRBJ2-7; a weak D match, TRBD1 (5 bases). This CDR3 has 14 amino acids. Germline-derived CDR1 and CDR2 are MNHNY and SVGAGI (reference sequence). V was shortened by 2 bases and J by 0 bases, with 8 bases between the two germline ends. The CDR3, as DNA: TGTGCCAGCAGTTACGACAGAAACTCCTACGAGCAGTACTTC. This encodes CASSYDRNSYEQYF.

Details on this clone: The same CDR3 is also encoded by other DNA sequences in this sample. This chain connects TRBV28 to TRBJ2-7, with D uncertain. Germline V gene sequence: CDR1 MDHEN, CDR2 SYDVKM. The CDR3 is 12 amino acids. Trimming took 5 bases from V and 0 from J, leaving 5 bases between them. The CDR3 DNA reads TGTGCCAGCAGTCTGAGCTCCTACGAGCAGTACTTC. Its translation: CASSLSSYEQYF.